This T cell receptor beta chain was found in a study of high-grade serous ovarian cancer treatment subgroups. Study results and caveats: Different patients shared almost no repertoire; same-patient tumors shared about 0.11 to 0.85. Repertoire analysis covered CDR3 alone, not CDR1 or CDR2. Bulk tumor TCR sequencing gave no spatial information.

Generated by immunoSEQ multiplex PCR, the TCRdb table keeps only in-frame clones and is missing some. The table has over 2,000 clones, around 79% seen once. The CDR3 contains 14 residues. Between the trimmed V and J ends, which lost 0 bases and 5 bases, there was a span of 11 bases. Germline assignment: CDR1 SGHRS and CDR2 YFSETQ. Tumor tissue was taken before any definitive surgery or chemotherapy was given. Concerning this clone itself: Its antigen remains unidentified.

The sequence came from a human donor with high-grade serous ovarian cancer. Source material: tumor tissue. The chain combines TRBV5-1 with TRBJ2-5; no definite D call. Written as DNA, the CDR3 is TGCGCCAGCAGCTTGGTAGGCAACGAGGAGACCCAGTACTTC. It specifies CASSLVGNEETQYF.